This TCR beta chain was found in a study of blood T cell repertoires in COVID-19. Whole-study context: Collection of acute and convalescent COVID-19 samples took place in the United States, Italy and Spain. PBMCs, B-cell-depleted T cells, or T cells were the source of the cDNA or gDNA that made up the material.

CDR3 length: 15 amino acids. The J segment lost 5 bases and the V segment lost 0 bases, leaving 7 bases of the junction unmatched. CDR1 and CDR2 (germline): SGDLS, YYNGEE. Per the original methods: Nucleated cell number was recorded as an estimate derived from reference gene primer amplification. Method: immunoSEQ multiplex PCR; TCRdb's copy keeps in-frame clones and lacks some. D and trimming come from the DNA, and the V and J calls and clone size come from that table. This sample yields around 280,000 clones, of which 85% to 90% are seen a single time; around 10% belongs to the top ten. Seattle's cohort entered during active infection and was followed longitudinally.

This TCR derives from a woman aged 25-40 years with COVID-19, enrolled during active disease. The rearrangement joins TRBV9 to TRBJ2-5; TRBD1 agrees at 7 bases. Specimen: peripheral blood. The CDR3 DNA reads TGTGCCAGCAGCGTAGAGGGCAGGGGGTGGGAGACCCAGTACTTC. This gives the protein CASSVEGRGWETQYF.